One sample yielded the 24 T cell receptor beta chains listed below, sequenced in a study of shared clonotypes between healthy human individuals. Sequencing used immunoSEQ multiplex PCR; TCRdb keeps in-frame clones, though not all of them. The sample has 740,000 or so clones, 73% seen once. The sequencing input was memory CD4+ T cells sorted from blood. Subset meaning: CD45RA-negative fraction. The source is a woman aged 30 to 39 in good health.

The table lists this clone with a few counts. This chain connects TRBV18 to TRBJ1-2; 8 nucleotides align to TRBD1. Germline trimming cut 5 bases from V and 0 bases from J; bases unmatched to any gene: 8. The CDR3 runs 16 residues. The V gene's germline CDR1 is KGHSH and CDR2 LQKENI. The CDR3 DNA follows: TGTGCCAGCTCATACGACCAGGGGGCGACTAACTATGGCTACACCTTC. Residues: CASSYDQGATNYGYTF.

The J gene is TRBJ2-2, the V gene TRBV5-1; 12 nucleotides line up with TRBD1. The V and J ends lost 3 bases and 6 bases, in that order; junction bases with no gene match: 6. The length of the CDR3 is 16 residues. Germline values: CDR1 SGHRS, CDR2 YFSETQ. The CDR3 nucleotides read TGCGCCAGCAGCTGGGCGGGACAGGGGGCGTCCGGGGAGCTGTTTTTT. Translation gives CASSWAGQGASGELFF.

In this sample, this clone turned up many times. The chain links TRBV2 to TRBJ2-1, with 11 bases fitting TRBD2. The junction had 10 bases not matched to a gene; V was cut back by 5 bases and J by 7 bases. Germline V gene data show CDR1 as SNHLY and CDR2 as FYNNEI. The CDR3 loop spans 16 amino acids. The CDR3 bases are TGTGCCAGCAGTCGACTAGCGGGGCCTCGGGGGAATGAGCAGTTCTTC. Residues: CASSRLAGPRGNEQFF.

The chain combines TRBV6-1 with TRBJ1-1, with D uncertain. The germline V gene has CDR1 MNHNS and CDR2 SASEGT. Trimming shortened V by 7 bases and J by 0 bases, and 6 bases separated the two germline ends. The CDR3 consists of 12 residues. The CDR3 sequence is CASKAMNTEAFF. CDR3 nucleotide sequence: TGTGCCAGCAAGGCAATGAACACTGAAGCTTTCTTT.

V and J are TRBV4-1 and TRBJ2-3; D call uncertain. The length of the CDR3 is 12 residues. V was clipped by 3 bases and J by 3 bases, with 4 bases between them. Germline assignment: CDR1 MGHRA and CDR2 YSYEKL. The CDR3 spells CASSHETDTQYF. CDR3 coding DNA: TGCGCCAGCAGCCATGAGACAGATACGCAGTATTTT.

The J gene is TRBJ1-2, the V gene TRBV2, with 9 positions matching TRBD1. CDR1 is SNHLY, CDR2 FYNNEI, per germline. The CDR3 is 13 amino acids. V shed 6 bases, J shed 5 bases, and the junction held 4 bases outside the gene matches. CDR3 in DNA: TGTGCCAGCAGCGACAGGGGGATTTATGGCTACACCTTC. Translating gives CASSDRGIYGYTF.

This clone was observed a few times. The sample has other DNA sequences that encode this CDR3 too. The chain couples TRBV6-1 to TRBJ1-5; D not certain. Germline CDR1 is MNHNS and CDR2 is SASEGT. Between the trimmed V and J ends, which lost 2 bases and 4 bases, there was a span of 12 bases. The CDR3 has 15 amino acids. The CDR3: CASSEWTGVNQPQHF. DNA of the CDR3: TGTGCCAGCAGTGAATGGACTGGGGTTAATCAGCCCCAGCATTTT.

This sequence joins TRBV6-6 and TRBJ2-5; 12 bases are shared with TRBD2. Germline V lookup: CDR1 MNHNY, CDR2 SVGAGI (reference sequence). V shed 5 bases and J 2 bases; nucleotides not matched to a gene: 6. The CDR3 has 16 residues. The CDR3 sequence: CASSKRLAGAQETQYF. In nucleotides, the CDR3 is TGTGCCAGCAGTAAACGACTAGCGGGAGCACAAGAGACCCAGTACTTC.

V usage is TRBV28 and J usage is TRBJ2-7, with 13 positions matching TRBD2. Trimming cost V 7 bases and J 6 bases; bases outside gene matches: 6. This CDR3 has 14 amino acids. Germline lookup yields CDR1 MDHEN and CDR2 SYDVKM. CDR3 amino acids: CASTWGTSGTEQYF. DNA for the CDR3: TGTGCCAGCACCTGGGGGACTAGCGGGACCGAGCAGTACTTC.

The chain is built from TRBV25-1 and TRBJ1-2; D remains unclear. The CDR3 length is 16 residues. The germline V and J ends were trimmed by 0 bases and 1 base, with 12 bases remaining between them. Germline loops: CDR1 MGHDK, CDR2 SYGVNS. The DNA for the CDR3 is TGTGCCAGCAGTGAATATACAACCGAACTTAACTATGGCTACACCTTC. This encodes CASSEYTTELNYGYTF.

This clone came up a few times. The chain links TRBV7-9 to TRBJ2-3; perhaps TRBD1 as D (6 bases). Germline V gives CDR1 SEHNR, CDR2 FQNEAQ (reference sequence). Trimming took off 5 bases at V and 2 bases at J, with 11 bases between the two ends. CDR3 size: 14 residues. The CDR3 coding sequence is TGTGCCAGCAGCACAGGGTTGGACACAGATACGCAGTATTTT. Amino acid sequence: CASSTGLDTDTQYF.

This clone was counted a single time. CDR3 in amino acids: CASSLQSGVYTEAFF. CDR3 bases: TGCGCCAGCAGCTTGCAGTCAGGGGTTTACACTGAAGCTTTCTTT. The V and J genes are TRBV5-1 and TRBJ1-1; maybe TRBD1 (6 bases). Germline CDR1 and CDR2: SGHRS and YFSETQ. The CDR3 consists of 15 residues. Trimming took 1 base from V and 3 from J, leaving 13 bases between them.

The DNA for the CDR3 is TGCGCCAGCAGCCCGGGGGGGACCCAGTACTTC. Translating it yields CASSPGGTQYF. This chain joins TRBV5-1 and TRBJ2-5; 7 bases line up with TRBD2. There are 11 residues in the CDR3. V dropped 4 bases and J dropped 7; count of bases not matched to a gene: 1. Germline CDR1 and CDR2: SGHRS and YFSETQ. Together with reference TRBV5-1 and TRBJ2-5, the CDR3 gives the full variable domain: KAGVTQTPRYLIKTRGQQVTLSCSPISGHRSVSWYQQTPGQGLQFLFEYFSETQRNKGNFPGRFSGRQFSNSRSEMNVSTLELGDSALYLCASSPGGTQYFGPGTRLLVL.

This sequence joins TRBV9 and TRBJ2-1; D might be TRBD2 (5 bases). This CDR3 has 14 amino acids. Trimming stripped 2 bases from V and 5 bases from J, with 11 bases between. Germline V gene sequence: CDR1 SGDLS, CDR2 YYNGEE. CDR3 bases: TGTGCCAGCAGCGTCTACGGAGCGGACAATGAGCAGTTCTTC. Its protein is CASSVYGADNEQFF.

This chain joins TRBV5-1 and TRBJ2-1; D might be TRBD1 (5 bases). This CDR3 is built from 15 residues. V lost 4 bases and J lost 4, with 15 bases in between. Germline CDR1 and CDR2: SGHRS and YFSETQ. CDR3: CASSHSTSGYNEQFF. CDR3 nucleotides: TGCGCCAGCAGCCATTCAACGTCAGGGTACAATGAGCAGTTCTTC.

V gene TRBV2 combines with J gene TRBJ2-3; D unresolved. With 4 bases removed from V and 5 bases from J, the gap between germline ends came to 10 bases. Looked up from germline, CDR1 is SNHLY and CDR2 is FYNNEI. CDR3 length equals 13 residues. The CDR3: CASSGMTLDTQYF. The CDR3 region has the DNA TGTGCCAGCAGTGGGATGACCCTAGATACGCAGTATTTT. Based on the CDR3 plus reference TRBV2 and TRBJ2-3, the full variable domain is EPEVTQTPSHQVTQMGQEVILRCVPISNHLYFYWYRQILGQKVEFLVSFYNNEISEKSEIFDDQFSVERPDGSNFTLKIRSTKLEDSAMYFCASSGMTLDTQYFGPGTRLTVL.

This clone was found many times. Other DNA variants within this sample encode the same CDR3. DNA for the CDR3: TGTGCCAGCGGACACGATCAGCCCCAGCATTTT. Its translation is CASGHDQPQHF. This rearrangement joins TRBV6-1 to TRBJ1-5; D is possibly TRBD1 (5 bases). The CDR3 has 11 amino acids. Germline V gives CDR1 MNHNS, CDR2 SASEGT. V lost 8 bases and J lost 5, with 7 bases in between.

J is TRBJ1-1 and V is TRBV19; D not certain. Germline loops: CDR1 LNHDA, CDR2 SQIVND (reference sequence). This CDR3 region has 11 residues. Trimming removed 4 bases from V and 5 bases from J, with 5 bases in between. CDR3 amino acids: CASSTPTEAFF. In DNA form, the CDR3 reads TGTGCCAGTAGTACCCCAACTGAAGCTTTCTTT.

The chain has TRBV5-1 and TRBJ1-1; D is unclear. Germline lookup yields CDR1 SGHRS and CDR2 YFSETQ. This CDR3 has 15 amino acids. The V gene lost 4 bases and the J gene lost 4 bases, with 17 bases spanning the gap. The CDR3 spells CASSIGLDVRTEAFF. The CDR3 DNA reads TGCGCCAGCAGCATAGGCCTGGATGTCCGCACTGAAGCTTTCTTT.

CDR3 protein: CASTRDSINEQFF. CDR3 DNA: TGTGCCAGCACCCGAGACAGTATCAATGAGCAGTTCTTC. The rearrangement joins TRBV11-2 to TRBJ2-1; the D gene is possibly TRBD1 (5 bases). Germline lookup yields CDR1 SGHAT and CDR2 FQNNGV. The CDR3 totals 13 residues. V lost 7 bases to trimming and J lost 6 bases, with 13 bases between them.

The chain carries TRBV27 and TRBJ2-1; 8 nucleotides align to TRBD2. This CDR3 has 15 amino acids. Per germline, CDR1 MNHEY and CDR2 SMNVEV (reference sequence). J lost 5 bases, V lost 6 bases, and 9 bases had no gene match. The CDR3 sequence is CASRPSGRSNNEQFF. CDR3 coding DNA: TGTGCCAGCAGACCAAGCGGGAGATCTAACAATGAGCAGTTCTTC.

This clone has a handful of counts. The chain employs TRBV5-1 and TRBJ2-5; 8 positions match TRBD2. The J segment lost 1 base and the V segment lost 2 bases, leaving 1 base of the junction unmatched. The germline CDR1 and CDR2 sequences are SGHRS and YFSETQ. The CDR3 spans 14 residues. The CDR3 DNA reads TGCGCCAGCAGCTTACGGGAGGGCCAAGAGACCCAGTACTTC. Its translation: CASSLREGQETQYF.

V and J are TRBV5-1 and TRBJ2-1; no definite D call. V shed 1 base and J shed 10 bases, with 9 bases lying between them. Germline loops: CDR1 SGHRS, CDR2 YFSETQ. The CDR3 extends over 12 amino acids. The CDR3 nucleotides are TGCGCCAGCAGCTTGTTAAGATCAGAGCAGTTCTTC. The encoded protein is CASSLLRSEQFF.

This clone has more than one count but fewer than ten. The V gene is TRBV5-4, the J gene TRBJ1-5, with a weak D call TRBD1 (5 bases). This CDR3 has 13 amino acids. Trimming stripped 5 bases from V and 6 bases from J, with 12 bases between. Germline CDR1 reads SGHNT; CDR2 reads YYREEE (reference sequence). DNA of the CDR3: TGTGCCAGCAGTCGGGACGAGGGTCAGCCCCAGCATTTT. It yields the protein CASSRDEGQPQHF.